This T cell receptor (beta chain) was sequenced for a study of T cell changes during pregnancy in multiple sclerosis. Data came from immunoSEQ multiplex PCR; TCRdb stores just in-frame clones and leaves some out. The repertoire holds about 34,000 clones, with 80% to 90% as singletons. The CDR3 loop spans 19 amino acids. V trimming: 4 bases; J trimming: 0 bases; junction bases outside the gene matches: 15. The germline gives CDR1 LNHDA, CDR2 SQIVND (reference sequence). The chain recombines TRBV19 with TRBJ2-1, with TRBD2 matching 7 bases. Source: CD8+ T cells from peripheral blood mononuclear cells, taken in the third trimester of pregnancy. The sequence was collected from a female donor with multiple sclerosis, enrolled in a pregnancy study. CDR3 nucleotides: TGTGCCAGTAGTAAATATTTCAGCGGGGTCCAGAGCTCCTACAATGAGCAGTTCTTC. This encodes CASSKYFSGVQSSYNEQFF.